In its sample, the clone carrying this TCR beta chain was seen many times. Its antigen is as yet unknown. TCRdb reprocessed the 5' RACE reads via MiXCR and lists one record per CDR3 protein. The sample records hundreds of thousands of distinct CDR3 sequences, over 8.5% being singletons. Trimming shortened V by 3 bases and J by 3 bases, and 18 bases separated the two germline ends. Germline V gives CDR1 DFQATT, CDR2 SNEGSKA (reference sequence). This CDR3 region has 15 residues. The record originates from a study of CD8 T cells in ankylosing spondylitis. Notes on the study in general: Seven to nine highly homologous variants made up a TCR beta motif, and this motif appeared characteristic of ankylosing spondylitis blood. Enrichment of disease-linked clones was reportedly significant in matched ankylosing spondylitis synovial fluid.

The genes are TRBV20-1 and TRBJ2-7; possible D gene TRBD2, 6 bases. The clonotype comes from a male donor with ankylosing spondylitis or in good health (not recorded which). The sequencing input was blood, either unsorted or a sorted T cell fraction (not recorded which). CDR3 region: CSARGFGGARYEQYF. The CDR3 nucleotides are TGCAGTGCTAGGGGCTTCGGCGGGGCTCGCTACGAGCAGTACTTC.